Reported below is one T cell receptor beta chain. The antigen is undetermined. This sample stems from a study of T-cell memory formation after mild COVID-19. Study at large: TCR clusters were largely donor specific.

Study observations and caveats: Second-wave clones that peaked on day 37 lacked confirmed SARS-CoV-2 specificity. The study found contracting CD4+ clones mainly in CM and EM and contracting CD8+ clones in EMRA.

Each CDR3 protein is one row after TCRdb ran MiXCR on the 5' RACE reads. The repertoire has 210,000 or so distinct CDR3 sequences, roughly 18% of them found once; the top ten carry 2.4%. Trimming removed 1 base from V and 4 bases from J, with 14 bases in between. This CDR3 has 15 residues. The V gene's germline CDR1 is DFQATT and CDR2 SNEGSKA (reference sequence). The sequencing sample was made of PBMCs or a T cell subset sorted from them (not recorded which). The sequence derives from an adult woman who had mild COVID-19 (a few samples of this study predate the infection). Cell type and time point are not known. The chain joins TRBV20-1 to TRBJ2-1; the D gene is possibly TRBD2 (7 bases). The chain's CDR3 is CSARAEAGTYNEQFF. CDR3 DNA: TGCAGTGCTAGAGCCGAAGCGGGGACATACAATGAGCAGTTCTTC.